This TCR beta chain was obtained from a study of cytotoxic CD8 clonotypes in ibrutinib-treated CLL. Study-level background: Across the patients, about a dozen were relapsed/refractory, around 16 treatment-naive and approximately 18 IGHV unmutated. Broader study findings: Having risen at ibrutinib response, clonality had fallen back toward baseline by progression.

V dropped 0 bases and J dropped 5 bases, with 10 bases sitting between them. The CDR3 spans 14 residues. Germline-derived CDR1 and CDR2 are SGHTA and FQGNSA. Only a few counts were recorded for this clone. Its target is unknown. Sequencing was designed to attain a depth spanning 1 in 200,000 to 1 in 1 million T cells. TCRdb's copy holds only in-frame clones and misses some; the assay was immunoSEQ multiplex PCR. The sample has tens of thousands of clones; roughly 76% are singletons. Sequenced here: PBMCs, sampled after 12 months of ibrutinib treatment. This sequence was found in a human donor with chronic lymphocytic leukemia. The chain is built from TRBV7-2 and TRBJ1-1, with D possibly TRBD1 on 5 matching bases. The CDR3 bases are TGTGCCAGCAGCTTAGCGGCAGGGACGACTGAAGCTTTCTTT. As protein: CASSLAAGTTEAFF.